A single sample gave rise to the 26 T cell receptor beta chains below, sequenced in a study of T cell repertoires in cytomegalovirus infection. A single record per CDR3 protein comes from TCRdb applying MiXCR to the reads. This table holds tens of thousands of distinct CDR3 sequences, around 20% found once. These receptors are not linked to any known antigen. The specimen comprised CD8+ T cells from cultured PBMCs, sampled from culture after CMV antigen stimulation. Receptors were obtained from a human donor in good health (CMV status not recorded). Some clones in this sample may be carry-over from other donors' samples.

V usage is TRBV6-1 and J usage is TRBJ2-1; D not certain. The germline V gene has CDR1 MNHNS and CDR2 SASEGT. CDR3 length: 11 residues. Trimming stripped 8 bases from V and 3 bases from J, with 5 bases between. The CDR3 DNA is TGTGCCAGCGGCCGCTACAATGAGCAGTTCTTC. Translating it yields CASGRYNEQFF.

V usage is TRBV19 and J usage is TRBJ1-5, with no clear D. Germline V gives CDR1 LNHDA, CDR2 SQIVND (reference sequence). V shed 2 bases and J shed 1 base, with 15 bases lying between them. CDR3 length: 17 residues. The CDR3 sequence is CASSITPSGFSNQPQHF. CDR3 coding DNA: TGTGCCAGTAGTATAACCCCCAGTGGTTTCAGCAATCAGCCCCAGCATTTT.

The gene calls are TRBV7-2 and TRBJ1-1; D may be TRBD1 (5 bases). Trimming took off 0 bases at V and 1 base at J, with 15 bases between the two ends. The CDR3 covers 17 residues. From germline, CDR1 is SGHTA and CDR2 FQGNSA. The CDR3 coding sequence is TGTGCCAGCAGCTTAGCGCGAGGGGAACACGGGAACACTGAAGCTTTCTTT. Translating gives CASSLARGEHGNTEAFF.

This clonotype has at least ten counts. The genes are TRBV24-1 and TRBJ1-1; 7 positions match TRBD1. With V trimmed by 4 bases and J by 0 bases, 19 bases remained unmatched. The CDR3 extends over 20 amino acids. In germline, CDR1 is KGHDR, CDR2 SFDVKD. The CDR3 region is CATSDPRYRGCGTMNTEAFF. The CDR3 coding sequence is TGTGCCACCAGTGACCCCAGGTACAGGGGATGCGGAACTATGAACACTGAAGCTTTCTTT.

This clonotype was seen more than once but under ten times. This rearrangement joins TRBV20-1 to TRBJ2-7, with a possible D match to TRBD2 (5 bases). CDR1 and CDR2 from the germline V gene are DFQATT and SNEGSKA (reference sequence). V lost 1 base, J lost 3 bases, and 7 bases lay in between. The CDR3 is 12 residues long. This chain's CDR3 is CSARAGGYEQYF. The CDR3 coding sequence is TGCAGTGCTAGAGCCGGAGGCTACGAGCAGTACTTC.

CDR3 sequence: CASSLVSGGHEQYF. DNA for the CDR3: TGTGCCAGCAGCTTAGTATCAGGGGGGCACGAGCAGTACTTC. The chain employs TRBV7-9 and TRBJ2-7; a weak D match, TRBD1 (7 bases). V lost 1 base, J lost 5 bases, and 12 bases lay in between. The CDR3 spans 14 residues. The germline gives CDR1 SEHNR, CDR2 FQNEAQ (reference sequence).

This rearrangement joins TRBV19 to TRBJ1-2, with a tentative D call TRBD1 (6 bases). Trimming cost V 3 bases and J 1 base, with 12 bases left between them. Germline lookup yields CDR1 LNHDA and CDR2 SQIVND (reference sequence). The CDR3 is 15 amino acids. CDR3 in DNA: TGTGCCAGTAGTATTGGGGGCTTCATTAACTATGGCTACACCTTC. It translates to CASSIGGFINYGYTF.

This clonotype showed up just a few times. The chain links TRBV6-5 to TRBJ2-3; TRBD1 matches 7 bases. This CDR3 is built from 16 residues. The germline gives CDR1 MNHEY, CDR2 SVGAGI. Trimming at V came to 5 bases and at J to 3 bases, leaving 11 bases not matched to a gene. CDR3 DNA: TGTGCCAGCAGTCCAATAAGAGGGGGCGGAACAGATACGCAGTATTTT. It encodes CASSPIRGGGTDTQYF.

This clonotype was counted a few times. The gene calls are TRBV27 and TRBJ1-5; 9 bases agree with TRBD1. With 4 bases clipped from V and 6 bases from J, the junction kept 1 base outside the gene matches. Germline V gives CDR1 MNHEY, CDR2 SMNVEV (reference sequence). The CDR3 covers 13 residues. CDR3 bases: TGTGCCAGCAGTTGGGACAGGGTTCAGCCCCAGCATTTT. This encodes CASSWDRVQPQHF.

The rearrangement links TRBV9 to TRBJ2-7; D possibly corresponds to TRBD1 (7 bases). The CDR3 runs to 13 residues. Trimming removed 3 bases from V and 3 bases from J, with 10 bases in between. The germline CDR1 and CDR2 sequences are SGDLS and YYNGEE. The CDR3 spells CASSAGGHYEQYF. The CDR3 DNA is TGTGCCAGCAGCGCAGGGGGGCACTACGAGCAGTACTTC. Filled out from reference TRBV9 and TRBJ2-7, the complete variable domain reads DSGVTQTPKHLITATGQRVTLRCSPRSGDLSVYWYQQSLDQGLQFLIQYYNGEERAKGNILERFSAQQFPDLHSELNLSSLELGDSALYFCASSAGGHYEQYFGPGTRLTVT.

The DNA of the CDR3 is TGCGCCAGCAGCCAAGATCCTCCACCCTCTTACACTGAAGCTTTCTTT. Translating it yields CASSQDPPPSYTEAFF. The chain joins TRBV4-1 to TRBJ1-1, with D unresolved. The CDR3 is made up of 16 amino acids. Germline V lookup: CDR1 MGHRA, CDR2 YSYEKL. Trimming shortened V by 0 bases and J by 3 bases, and 14 bases separated the two germline ends.

This clonotype was counted only a few times. This chain connects TRBV7-6 to TRBJ1-5, with 7 nucleotides matching TRBD1. Germline V gene data show CDR1 as SGHVS and CDR2 as FNYEAQ. The CDR3 totals 15 residues. With 5 bases clipped from V and 7 bases from J, the junction kept 11 bases outside the gene matches. The CDR3 bases are TGTGCCAGCAGCCCCTACGACAGGGACAAGCAGCCCCAGCATTTT. Translation: CASSPYDRDKQPQHF.

This clonotype came up a few times. The chain couples TRBV6-5 to TRBJ2-2; D remains unclear. The CDR3 runs to 13 residues. Germline V lookup: CDR1 MNHEY, CDR2 SVGAGI. V gave up 7 bases and J gave up 1 base, with 7 bases separating them. This CDR3 reads CASMAENTGELFF. The CDR3 DNA follows: TGTGCCAGCATGGCGGAGAACACCGGGGAGCTGTTTTTT.

This clonotype showed up just a few times. V gene TRBV27 combines with J gene TRBJ1-1; TRBD1 might be the D (6 bases). V shed 3 bases and J shed 0 bases, with 8 bases lying between them. The CDR3 runs 14 residues. Germline V gives CDR1 MNHEY, CDR2 SMNVEV (reference sequence). The CDR3: CASSFRDMNTEAFF. Written as DNA, the CDR3 is TGTGCCAGCAGTTTCCGGGACATGAACACTGAAGCTTTCTTT.

This chain links TRBV5-6 with TRBJ2-7, with TRBD1 as a possible D gene (6 bases). Trimming pared 1 base from V and 6 bases from J, leaving 11 bases between. Germline V gene lookup returns CDR1 SGHDT and CDR2 YYEEEE. The CDR3 covers 13 residues. CDR3 nucleotides: TGTGCCAGCAGCTTGAATGGGGGCCCCGAGCAGTACTTC. It translates to CASSLNGGPEQYF.

This clonotype was counted a few times. The chain is built from TRBV4-3 and TRBJ2-7, with D tentatively TRBD1 or TRBD2 (5 bases each). Germline V lookup: CDR1 LGHNA, CDR2 YSLEER. V dropped 2 bases and J dropped 0 bases, with 17 bases sitting between them. The CDR3 runs 17 residues. CDR3 in amino acids: CASSQNEGQRSSYEQYF. The CDR3 DNA sequence: TGCGCCAGCAGCCAAAACGAGGGGCAGAGGAGCTCCTACGAGCAGTACTTC.

V is TRBV4-1 and J is TRBJ2-7, with D perhaps TRBD2 (5 bases). Germline CDR1 MGHRA, CDR2 YSYEKL. V was trimmed by 1 base and J by 0 bases, leaving 10 bases between them. This CDR3 spans 15 amino acids. The CDR3 nucleotides are TGCGCCAGCAGCCAAGCGGGGTCTAGCTCCTACGAGCAGTACTTC. Its protein is CASSQAGSSSYEQYF.

This clonotype was seen a handful of times. The CDR3 bases are TGTGCCAGCAGTTTGGGACGGGTTAATGAAAAACTGTTTTTT. This translates into CASSLGRVNEKLFF. The V gene is TRBV27, the J gene TRBJ1-4; tentatively, D is TRBD1 (5 bases). The germline gives CDR1 MNHEY, CDR2 SMNVEV (reference sequence). The CDR3 is 14 residues long. V was trimmed by 3 bases and J by 4 bases, leaving 9 bases between them.

The chain has TRBV7-9 and TRBJ1-1; D not resolved. V lost 3 bases and J lost 6, with 5 bases in between. CDR3 length: 11 residues. Germline CDR1 SEHNR, CDR2 FQNEAQ (reference sequence). The CDR3 DNA is TGTGCCAGCAGCTTTGGGGCTGAAGCTTTCTTT. Translating it yields CASSFGAEAFF.

V is TRBV4-3 and J is TRBJ2-3; no reliable D call. Germline V CDR1 and CDR2: LGHNA, YSLEER. The CDR3 extends over 13 amino acids. Trimming cost V 3 bases and J 2 bases, with 6 bases left between them. For the CDR3, the DNA is TGCGCCAGCAGCCATCAGTTCACAGATACGCAGTATTTT. Translation: CASSHQFTDTQYF.

The chain has TRBV7-2 and TRBJ1-2; D remains ambiguous. V gave up 2 bases and J gave up 8 bases, with 12 bases separating them. The CDR3 has 13 residues. Germline loops: CDR1 SGHTA, CDR2 FQGNSA. The CDR3: CASSLFRFSGYTF. The CDR3 DNA is TGTGCCAGCAGCTTATTCCGTTTCTCGGGCTACACCTTC.

The CDR3 sequence is CASSTTRAFQETQYF. The CDR3 region has the DNA TGTGCCAGCAGCACCACCCGGGCGTTTCAAGAGACCCAGTACTTC. V usage is TRBV7-2 and J usage is TRBJ2-5, with D hard to call. The CDR3 covers 15 residues. V was cut by 5 bases and J by 2 bases, with 15 bases left in between. The germline V gene encodes CDR1 SGHTA and CDR2 FQGNSA.

V is TRBV28 and J is TRBJ2-7; no clear D gene. Trimming removed 10 bases at V and 0 bases at J, with 19 bases between. The CDR3 runs 15 residues. Germline-derived CDR1 and CDR2 are MDHEN and SYDVKM. The CDR3 sequence: CATSARLESSYEQYF. In nucleotides, the CDR3 is TGTGCCACCTCAGCGAGACTGGAGAGCTCCTACGAGCAGTACTTC.

V usage is TRBV27 and J usage is TRBJ2-7, with D possibly TRBD2 on 5 matching bases. V lost 3 bases and J lost 6, with 15 bases in between. Germline V gene data show CDR1 as MNHEY and CDR2 as SMNVEV (reference sequence). The CDR3 totals 14 residues. This chain's CDR3 is CASSLRPSLSEQYF. CDR3 sequence (DNA): TGTGCCAGCAGTTTGCGGCCTAGCCTGAGCGAGCAGTACTTC.

This clonotype was recorded a few times. One end of the junction does not line up with germline, which may come from a read error. The chain links TRBV6-6 to TRBJ2-5, with 10 bases identical to TRBD2. The CDR3 totals 13 residues. The germline V gene has CDR1 MNHNY and CDR2 SVGAGI (reference sequence). CDR3 amino acids: CASSYFSGGHVDF. CDR3 coding DNA: TGTGCCAGCAGTTACTTTAGCGGGGGGCACGTAGACTTC.

The rearrangement uses TRBV12-3 or TRBV12-4 and TRBJ2-2, with D tentatively TRBD1 or TRBD2 (5 bases each). The CDR3 covers 15 residues. Trimming pared 2 bases from V and 5 bases from J, leaving 12 bases between. The CDR3 loop is CASSLRGRETGELFF. The CDR3 DNA is TGTGCCAGCAGTTTACGGGGCAGGGAGACCGGGGAGCTGTTTTTT.